Sequencing of this T cell receptor (beta chain) was carried out in a study of T cell responses to AZD1222 COVID-19 vaccine. Study conclusions and caveats: White British donors predominated, females outnumbered males, and clonal diversity was possibly underestimated. Receipt of two AZD1222 doses was followed by a rise in Spike-specific TCR breadth and depth.

Repertoires were generated with immunoSEQ multiplex PCR, while TCRdb's copy carries only in-frame clones and drops some. The repertoire holds some 140,000 clones, with roughly 90% as singletons. On this clone itself: Its antigen is unknown.

The sequence was collected from an adult in good health. The starting material was peripheral blood, obtained on day 0 of AZD1222 vaccination.

In DNA form, the CDR3 reads TGTGCCAGCAGCGCAGGAGGGACTAGCGGGTGGAACACCGGGGAGCTGTTTTTT. As protein: CASSAGGTSGWNTGELFF. V usage is TRBV9 and J usage is TRBJ2-2, with 12 bases identical to TRBD2. Germline-derived CDR1 and CDR2 are SGDLS and YYNGEE. The CDR3 is made up of 18 amino acids. The V and J ends lost 3 bases and 1 base, in that order; junction bases with no gene match: 7.